What follows describes a single T cell receptor beta chain. As yet, its antigen is unknown. This specimen comes from a study of spatial heterogeneity in lung cancer. Across the whole study: Alpha-chain sequences were consistently detected in smaller numbers than beta-chain sequences. The mean occurrence of each unique TCR and UMI combination in raw reads exceeded nine.

From the 5' RACE reads, TCRdb called clonotypes with MiXCR, one entry per CDR3 protein. The sample consists of approximately 9,700 distinct CDR3 sequences, 8.5% to 9% of them appearing once. Study findings and constraints: Mutation counts in tumors were tracked by counts of expanded intratumoral alpha and beta TCRs.

Germline V gene lookup returns CDR1 SGHRS and CDR2 YFSETQ. This CDR3 spans 18 amino acids. V gave up 0 bases and J gave up 2 bases, with 18 bases separating them. Time point given: sample taken at primary tumor resection. The sequenced material consisted of unsorted whole RNA from tumor, nontumor lung or frozen PBMC. The sequencing here drew on lung tumor tissue, taken at surgery. The chain has TRBV5-1 and TRBJ2-1; D possibly corresponds to TRBD2 (5 bases). The source of this sequence is a female donor with early-stage non-small cell lung cancer. As DNA, the CDR3 is TGCGCCAGCAGCTTGGCTCCCGCGTTTTTCGGGGCCTACAATGAGCAGTTCTTC. Translating gives CASSLAPAFFGAYNEQFF.